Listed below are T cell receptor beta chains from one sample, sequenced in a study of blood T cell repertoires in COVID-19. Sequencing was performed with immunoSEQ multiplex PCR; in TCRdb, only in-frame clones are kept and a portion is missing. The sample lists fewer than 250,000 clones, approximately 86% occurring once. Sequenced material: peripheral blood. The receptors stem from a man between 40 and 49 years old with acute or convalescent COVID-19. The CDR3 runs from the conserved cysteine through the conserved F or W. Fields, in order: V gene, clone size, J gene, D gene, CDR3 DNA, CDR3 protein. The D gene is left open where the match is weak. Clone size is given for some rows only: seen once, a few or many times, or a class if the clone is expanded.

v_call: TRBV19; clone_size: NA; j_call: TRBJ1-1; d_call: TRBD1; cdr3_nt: TGTGCCAGTAGTCCCCGGACAGGGGTACAAACTGAAGCTTTCTTT; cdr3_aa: CASSPRTGVQTEAFF
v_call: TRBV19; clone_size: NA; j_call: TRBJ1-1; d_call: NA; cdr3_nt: TGTGCCAGTAGCCGGGATTCAAGGATTGAAGCTTTCTTT; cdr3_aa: CASSRDSRIEAFF
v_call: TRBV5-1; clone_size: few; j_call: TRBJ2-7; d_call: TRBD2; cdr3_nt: TGCGCCAGCAGCTTGGGAGCTAGCGGGGGATTGTACGAGCAGTACTTC; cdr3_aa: CASSLGASGGLYEQYF
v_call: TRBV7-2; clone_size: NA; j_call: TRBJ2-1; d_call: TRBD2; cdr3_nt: TGTGCCAGCAGCTTAAGTAGCGGGAGCCCTTCCTCCTACAATGAGCAGTTCTTC; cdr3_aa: CASSLSSGSPSSYNEQFF
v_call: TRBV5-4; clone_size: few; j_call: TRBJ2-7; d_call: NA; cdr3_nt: TGTGCCAGCAGCCCGGAGAGGCCTCAGAGCTACGAGCAGTACTTC; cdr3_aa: CASSPERPQSYEQYF
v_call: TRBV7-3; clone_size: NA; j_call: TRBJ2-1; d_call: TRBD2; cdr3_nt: TGTGCCAGCAGCTTATATGCGGGACTAGCGGCCGTTAATGAGCAGTTCTTC; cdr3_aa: CASSLYAGLAAVNEQFF
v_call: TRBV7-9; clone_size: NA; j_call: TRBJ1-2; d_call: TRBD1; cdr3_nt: TGTGCCAGCAGCTCCCCGTGGACAGGGGAGGGAGGCTACACCTTC; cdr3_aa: CASSSPWTGEGGYTF
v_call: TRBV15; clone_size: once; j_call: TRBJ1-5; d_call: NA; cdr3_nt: TGTGCCACCAGCAGAGATCTCACGGGGTCGGGCAATCAGCCCCAGCATTTT; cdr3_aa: CATSRDLTGSGNQPQHF
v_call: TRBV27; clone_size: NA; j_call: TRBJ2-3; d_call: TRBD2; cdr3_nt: TGTGCCAGCGGGACTAGCGGTGCCGGAGGGGCTAGCACAGATACGCAGTATTTT; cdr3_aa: CASGTSGAGGASTDTQYF
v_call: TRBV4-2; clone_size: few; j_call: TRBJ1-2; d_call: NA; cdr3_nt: TGTGCCAGCAGCCAAGCACTACAGGGTCACAGTGGCTACACCTTC; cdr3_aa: CASSQALQGHSGYTF
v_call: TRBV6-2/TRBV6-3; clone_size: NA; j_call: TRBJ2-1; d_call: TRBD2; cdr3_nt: TGTGCCAGCAGTTTCCGGACTAGCGGGAGGCTCGCTAAGGCTTACAATGAGCAGTTCTTC; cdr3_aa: CASSFRTSGRLAKAYNEQFF
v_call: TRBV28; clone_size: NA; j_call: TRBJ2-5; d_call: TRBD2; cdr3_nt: TGTGCCAGCACGGGGCGGCTAGCGGGAGGCTCGAGGGGGGAGACCCAGTACTTC; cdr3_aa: CASTGRLAGGSRGETQYF
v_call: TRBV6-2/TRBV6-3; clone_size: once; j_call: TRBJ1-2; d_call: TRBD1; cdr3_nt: TGTGCCAGCACCCCGACAGGGAGAGGAGCATATGGCTACACCTTC; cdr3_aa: CASTPTGRGAYGYTF
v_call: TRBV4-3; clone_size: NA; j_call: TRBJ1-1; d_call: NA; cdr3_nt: TGCGCCAGCAGCCAAGTTGGAGGGTTAAACACTGAAGCTTTCTTT; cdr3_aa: CASSQVGGLNTEAFF
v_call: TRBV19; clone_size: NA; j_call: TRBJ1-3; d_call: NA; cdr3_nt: TGTGCCAGTAGTCCCTGGGACGGGAGCTCTGGAAACACCATATATTTT; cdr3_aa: CASSPWDGSSGNTIYF
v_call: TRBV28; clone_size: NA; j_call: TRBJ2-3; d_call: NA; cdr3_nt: TGTGCCAGCAGATCGACAGTCACAGATACGCAGTATTTT; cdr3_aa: CASRSTVTDTQYF
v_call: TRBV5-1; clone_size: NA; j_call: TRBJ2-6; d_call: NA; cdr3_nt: TGCGCCAGCAGCCCGGGACACGCATACTCTGGGGCCAACGTCCTGACTTTC; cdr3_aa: CASSPGHAYSGANVLTF
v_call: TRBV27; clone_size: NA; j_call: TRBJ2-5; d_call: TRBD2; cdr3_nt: TGTGCCAGCAGTTTACTAGCGGGGGGCCAAGAGACCCAGTACTTC; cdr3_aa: CASSLLAGGQETQYF
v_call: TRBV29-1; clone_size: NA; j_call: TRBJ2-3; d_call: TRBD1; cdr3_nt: TGCAGCGTTTCCGGGACAGGGCCCCTACCAGATACGCAGTATTTT; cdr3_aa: CSVSGTGPLPDTQYF
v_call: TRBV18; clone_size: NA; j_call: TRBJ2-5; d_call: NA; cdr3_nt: TGTGCCAGCTCACCATGGATCCTAGACAGACAAGAGACCCAGTACTTC; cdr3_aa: CASSPWILDRQETQYF
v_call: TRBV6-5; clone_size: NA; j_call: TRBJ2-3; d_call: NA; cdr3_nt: TGTGCCAGCCAGACAGTGCTGCGGGATACGCAGTATTTT; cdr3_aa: CASQTVLRDTQYF
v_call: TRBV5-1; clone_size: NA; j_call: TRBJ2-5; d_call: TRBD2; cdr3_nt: TGCGCCAGCACCGGTCAGCTAGCGGGGGGTGAAGAGACCCAGTACTTC; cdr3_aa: CASTGQLAGGEETQYF
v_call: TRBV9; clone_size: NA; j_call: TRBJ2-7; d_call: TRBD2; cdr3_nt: TGTGCCAGCAGCCTAAACGGGGGGGAGCAGTACTTC; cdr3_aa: CASSLNGGEQYF
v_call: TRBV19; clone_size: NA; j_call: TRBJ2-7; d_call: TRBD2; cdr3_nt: TGTGCCAGTAGGGAGCGGGACTCAAGCATTTACGAGCAGTACTTC; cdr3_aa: CASRERDSSIYEQYF
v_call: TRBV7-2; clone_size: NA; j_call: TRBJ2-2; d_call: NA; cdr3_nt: TGTGCCAGCAGCCAAGGACTCGGGGAGCTGTTTTTT; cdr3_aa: CASSQGLGELFF
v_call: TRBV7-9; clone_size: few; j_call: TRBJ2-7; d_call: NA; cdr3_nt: TGTGCCAGCAGCGATAGCTACGAGCAGTACTTC; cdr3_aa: CASSDSYEQYF
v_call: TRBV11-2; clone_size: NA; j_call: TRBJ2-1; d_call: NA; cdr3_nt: TGTGCCAGCAGCTTAGTCGGCGGGTTAAGCTCCTACAATGAGCAGTTCTTC; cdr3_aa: CASSLVGGLSSYNEQFF
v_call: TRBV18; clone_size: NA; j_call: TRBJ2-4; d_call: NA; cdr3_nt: TGTGCCAGCTCACCAGGCTTAGCCAAAAACATTCAGTACTTC; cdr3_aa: CASSPGLAKNIQYF
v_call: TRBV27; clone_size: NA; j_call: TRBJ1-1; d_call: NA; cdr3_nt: TGTGCCAGCAATGGGGCCATGAACACTGAAGCTTTCTTT; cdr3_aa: CASNGAMNTEAFF
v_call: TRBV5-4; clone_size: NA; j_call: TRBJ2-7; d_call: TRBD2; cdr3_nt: TGTGCCAGCAGCCCGGAAGGGACTAGCGGCCGCGGGCCCCACGAGCAGTACTTC; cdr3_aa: CASSPEGTSGRGPHEQYF
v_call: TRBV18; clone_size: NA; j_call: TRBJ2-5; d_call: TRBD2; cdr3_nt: TGTGCCAGCTCCCCGGGACTAGCGGGGCAAGAGACCCAGTACTTC; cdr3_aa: CASSPGLAGQETQYF
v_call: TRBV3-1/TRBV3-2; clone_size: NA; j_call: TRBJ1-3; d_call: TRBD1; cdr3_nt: TGTGCCAGCAGCCTCTCGGACAGGGGAAACACCATATATTTT; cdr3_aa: CASSLSDRGNTIYF
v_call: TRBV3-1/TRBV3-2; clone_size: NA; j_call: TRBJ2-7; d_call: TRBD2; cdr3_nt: TGTGCCAGCAGCCTGGGGACTAGTAGGCTGTACGAGCAGTACTTC; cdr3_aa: CASSLGTSRLYEQYF
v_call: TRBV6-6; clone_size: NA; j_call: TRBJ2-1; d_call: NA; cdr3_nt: TGTGCCAGCAGTTCTGCGGGGCAGGGTGGGAATGAGCAGTTCTTC; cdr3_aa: CASSSAGQGGNEQFF
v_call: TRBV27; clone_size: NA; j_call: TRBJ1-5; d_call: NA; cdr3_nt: TGTGCCAGCAGTCTTGTGTGGGGGGAAAATCAGCCCCAGCATTTT; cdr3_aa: CASSLVWGENQPQHF
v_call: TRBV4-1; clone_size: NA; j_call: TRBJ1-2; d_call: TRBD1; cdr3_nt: TGCGCCAGCAGACTACAGACAGGGGTTAACTATGGCTACACCTTC; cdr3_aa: CASRLQTGVNYGYTF
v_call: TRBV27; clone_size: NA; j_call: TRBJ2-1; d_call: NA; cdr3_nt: TGTGCCAGCAGGGGACATCTAGGGGATGAGCAGTTCTTC; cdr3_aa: CASRGHLGDEQFF
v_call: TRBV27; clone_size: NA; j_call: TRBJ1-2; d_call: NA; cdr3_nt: TGTGCCAGCAGTACAAACAAGTTTCTTAACTATGGCTACACCTTC; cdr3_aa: CASSTNKFLNYGYTF
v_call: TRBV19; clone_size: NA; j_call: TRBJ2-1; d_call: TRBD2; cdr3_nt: TGTGCCAGTATCAAGGTAGGGCTAGCGGGAGTGGGTGAGCAGTTCTTC; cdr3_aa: CASIKVGLAGVGEQFF
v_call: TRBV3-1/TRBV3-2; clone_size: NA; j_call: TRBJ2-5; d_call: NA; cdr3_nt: TGTGCCAGCAGCCAAGGCCACCCTGGGGCGGGGGAGACCCAGTACTTC; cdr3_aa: CASSQGHPGAGETQYF
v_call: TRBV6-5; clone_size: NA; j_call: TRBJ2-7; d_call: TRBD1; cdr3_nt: TGTGCCAGCAGTCGGGACAGGGGGCTTTACGAGCAGTACTTC; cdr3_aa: CASSRDRGLYEQYF
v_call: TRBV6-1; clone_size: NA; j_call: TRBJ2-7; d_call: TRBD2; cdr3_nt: TGTGCCAGCAGTGAAGCGGGACTAGCGCTCTCCCCCTACGAGCAGTACTTC; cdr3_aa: CASSEAGLALSPYEQYF
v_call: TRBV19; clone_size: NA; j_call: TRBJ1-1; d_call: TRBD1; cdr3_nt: TGTGCCAGTGGGGCAGGGGGCCTCACTGAAGCTTTCTTT; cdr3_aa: CASGAGGLTEAFF
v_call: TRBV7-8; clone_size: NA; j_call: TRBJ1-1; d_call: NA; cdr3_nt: TGTGCCAGCAGCTTAGCAGCCCAGGGGACCACTGAAGCTTTCTTT; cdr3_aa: CASSLAAQGTTEAFF
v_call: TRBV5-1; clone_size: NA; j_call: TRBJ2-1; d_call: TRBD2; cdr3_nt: TGCGCCAGCAGCTTGGCAGCGGGATTGTACAATGAGCAGTTCTTC; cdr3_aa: CASSLAAGLYNEQFF
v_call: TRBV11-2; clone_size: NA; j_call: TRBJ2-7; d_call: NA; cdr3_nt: TGTGCCAGCAGCTTAGTGGCCCAGTACCCCTACGAGCAGTACTTC; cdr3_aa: CASSLVAQYPYEQYF
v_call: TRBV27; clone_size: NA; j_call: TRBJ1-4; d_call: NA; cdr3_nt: TGTGCCAGCAGTACTCGGGGGGTGGTGGAAAAACTGTTTTTT; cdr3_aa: CASSTRGVVEKLFF
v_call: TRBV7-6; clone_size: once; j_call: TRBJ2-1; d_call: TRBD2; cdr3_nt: TGTGCCAGCAGCTTTGGCTGGGGGGGAGTCTCCTACAATGAGCAGTTCTTC; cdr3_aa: CASSFGWGGVSYNEQFF
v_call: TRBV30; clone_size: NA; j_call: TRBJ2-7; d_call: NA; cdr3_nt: TGTGCCTGGAAAGGACTGGACTACGAGCAGTACTTC; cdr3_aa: CAWKGLDYEQYF
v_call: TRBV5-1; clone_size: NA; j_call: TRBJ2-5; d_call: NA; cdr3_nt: TGCGCCAGCAGCTTGGTTGCGGAAGAGACCCAGTACTTC; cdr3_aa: CASSLVAEETQYF
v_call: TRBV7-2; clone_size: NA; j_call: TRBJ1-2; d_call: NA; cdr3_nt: TGTGCCAGCAGCTTAGAAGGGGCCGCTAGGATTACTAACTATGGCTACACCTTC; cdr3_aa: CASSLEGAARITNYGYTF
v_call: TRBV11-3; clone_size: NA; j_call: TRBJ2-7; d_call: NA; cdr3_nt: TGTGCCAGCAGCTTAGACAGGGACTACGAGCAGTACTTC; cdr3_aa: CASSLDRDYEQYF
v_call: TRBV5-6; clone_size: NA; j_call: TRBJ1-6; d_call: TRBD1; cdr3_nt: TGTGCCAGCAGCTTGGCCTCCGGGACAGGGGTAAATTCACCCCTCCACTTT; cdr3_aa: CASSLASGTGVNSPLHF
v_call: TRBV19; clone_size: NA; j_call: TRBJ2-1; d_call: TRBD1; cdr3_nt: TGTGCCAGTAGTATGGGACAGACCCGTAGTTACAATGAGCAGTTCTTC; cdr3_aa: CASSMGQTRSYNEQFF
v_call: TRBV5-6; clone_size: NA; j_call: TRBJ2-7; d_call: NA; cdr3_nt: TGTGCCAGCAGTCAGGGAAACTACGAGCAGTACTTC; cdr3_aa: CASSQGNYEQYF
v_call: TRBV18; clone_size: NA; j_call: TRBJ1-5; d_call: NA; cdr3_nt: TGTGCCAGCTCACCAAGGGGTTTGAGTAGCAATCAGCCCCAGCATTTT; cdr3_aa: CASSPRGLSSNQPQHF
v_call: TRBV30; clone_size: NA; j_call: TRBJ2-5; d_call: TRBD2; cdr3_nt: TGTGCCTGGAGTGTACGGGGGGGAGAGACCCAGTACTTC; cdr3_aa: CAWSVRGGETQYF
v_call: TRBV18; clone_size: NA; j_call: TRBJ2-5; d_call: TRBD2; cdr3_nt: TGTGCCAGCTCACCCCTGACTAGCATCCAGACCCAGTACTTC; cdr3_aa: CASSPLTSIQTQYF